This T cell receptor (beta chain) is from a study of response to subunit inactivated influenza vaccine. This clonotype has at least ten counts. Its specificity is not known. The V segment lost 6 bases and the J segment 6 bases; nucleotides outside the gene matches: 8. Germline loops: CDR1 ENHRY, CDR2 SYGVKD. This CDR3 contains 14 residues. Study results and limitations: Authors suggested seasonal influenza vaccinations each recruit few new T cells.

Each CDR3 protein gets one entry after TCRdb re-called the RT-PCR reads with MiXCR. The sample consists of about 650,000 distinct CDR3 sequences, around 13% of them appearing once. The specimen was PBMCs from blood, collected 14 to 15 days before vaccination. The origin of this receptor is a man between 45 and 60 years old who received an inactivated influenza vaccine. The chain is built from TRBV10-3 and TRBJ2-1; TRBD1 matches 7 bases. CDR3 region: CAIRGTESINEQFF. In nucleotides, the CDR3 is TGTGCCATCAGAGGGACAGAGAGTATCAATGAGCAGTTCTTC.